The 31 T cell receptor beta chains presented below share a single source sample, sequenced in a study of cytomegalovirus exposure and HLA in healthy donors. Primers included in the PCR were 60 Vbeta and 13 Jbeta primers. Generated by immunoSEQ multiplex PCR, the TCRdb table keeps only in-frame clones and is missing some. Of 170,000 or so clones in the sample, about 78% are singletons; the top ten hold approximately 13%. Sequenced sample: PBMCs. Every receptor here comes from a woman aged 50 to 60 in good health and CMV-seropositive.

The rearrangement uses TRBV9 and TRBJ1-1; D gene ambiguous. The CDR3 has 12 residues. V lost 4 bases, J lost 2 bases, and 6 bases lay in between. CDR1 and CDR2 from the germline V gene are SGDLS and YYNGEE. The CDR3 bases are TGTGCCAGCAGCCTTACAAACACTGAAGCTTTCTTT. Protein: CASSLTNTEAFF.

Concerning this clone itself: Germline is not matched at one junction end, which may reflect a read error. This chain uses TRBV6-1 with TRBJ1-1; D possibly corresponds to TRBD1 (6 bases). The V gene's germline CDR1 is MNHNS and CDR2 SASEGT. This CDR3 has 13 amino acids. CDR3 nucleotide sequence: TGTGCCAGCAGTCAGGGGTTAGGCACTCAAGCTTTCTTT. Translation gives CASSQGLGTQAFF.

This clone was counted a single time. The chain uses TRBV19 and TRBJ1-6, with D unresolved. The CDR3 is made up of 15 amino acids. The germline CDR1 and CDR2 sequences are LNHDA and SQIVND (reference sequence). The V end lost 1 base, the J end lost 3 bases, and 7 bases lay between the germline ends. This chain's CDR3 is CASSIAQNYNSPLHF. DNA for the CDR3: TGTGCCAGTAGTATAGCACAGAACTATAATTCACCCCTCCACTTT.

In its sample, this clone was seen a few times. This rearrangement joins TRBV30 to TRBJ2-7, with a possible D match to TRBD2 (7 bases). The germline V gene encodes CDR1 GTSNPN and CDR2 SVGIG (reference sequence). V lost 2 bases and J lost 0, with 17 bases in between. This CDR3 comprises 16 residues. The DNA for the CDR3 is TGTGCCTGGAGTCCCCGAGGGGGGGCATTCTCCTACGAGCAGTACTTC. It is translated as CAWSPRGGAFSYEQYF.

This chain connects TRBV27 to TRBJ2-7; 11 positions match TRBD2. The CDR3 is 16 amino acids. Germline V gene sequence: CDR1 MNHEY, CDR2 SMNVEV (reference sequence). V lost 5 bases and J lost 2; bases outside the gene matches: 8. The CDR3 nucleotides are TGTGCCAGCAGTCCCCACCTAGCGGGGGGTCCCTACGAGCAGTACTTC. It specifies CASSPHLAGGPYEQYF.

The chain carries TRBV5-1 and TRBJ2-2; no clear D gene. Per germline, CDR1 SGHRS and CDR2 YFSETQ. Between the trimmed V and J ends, which lost 0 bases and 1 base, there was a span of 7 bases. CDR3 length: 15 amino acids. Written as DNA, the CDR3 is TGCGCCAGCAGCTTGGAACCCGGGAACACCGGGGAGCTGTTTTTT. Its translation is CASSLEPGNTGELFF.

The V and J genes are TRBV6-4 and TRBJ2-1, with no clear D. The CDR3 loop spans 14 amino acids. Germline lookup yields CDR1 MRHNA and CDR2 SNTAGT. The V end lost 0 bases, the J end lost 5 bases, and 8 bases lay between the germline ends. The CDR3 coding sequence is TGTGCCAGCAGTGACTCATGGCCCGACAATGAGCAGTTCTTC. It codes for CASSDSWPDNEQFF.

The chain has TRBV5-1 and TRBJ2-5, with TRBD2 matching 8 bases. Germline CDR1 and CDR2: SGHRS and YFSETQ. V was clipped by 0 bases and J by 11 bases; unmatched bases: 9. The CDR3 consists of 14 residues. The CDR3 region is CASSLARGAGEQYF. The CDR3 coding sequence is TGCGCCAGCAGCTTGGCGCGGGGGGCCGGGGAGCAGTACTTC.

As DNA, the CDR3 is TGTGCCAGCATGCACAGGGCGGAGAATTCACCCCTCCACTTT. The encoded protein is CASMHRAENSPLHF. The chain has TRBV6-1 and TRBJ1-6; D might be TRBD1 (6 bases). Trimming left V 7 bases short and J 7 bases short, with 14 bases between. The CDR3 is made up of 14 amino acids. Germline CDR1 and CDR2: MNHNS and SASEGT.

In its sample, this clone was seen once. In nucleotides, the CDR3 is TGCGCCAGCAGCTACAGGGATGAAAAACTGTTTTTT. Protein sequence: CASSYRDEKLFF. The chain combines TRBV10-1 with TRBJ1-4; possibly TRBD1 for D (6 bases). CDR1 and CDR2 (germline): WNHNN, SYGVQD (reference sequence). V dropped 6 bases and J dropped 6 bases, with 8 bases sitting between them. CDR3 length equals 12 residues.

This chain uses TRBV27 with TRBJ2-1; perhaps TRBD2 as D (7 bases). CDR3 size: 14 residues. CDR1 MNHEY and CDR2 SMNVEV come from the germline V gene (reference sequence). V was cut by 5 bases and J by 7 bases, with 15 bases left in between. The CDR3 nucleotides read TGTGCCAGCAGTGTCAGTCGGGGGGCGAATGAGCAGTTCTTC. Protein: CASSVSRGANEQFF.

The V call is TRBV7-8, the J call TRBJ2-1; 8 nucleotides align to TRBD2. The CDR3 extends over 16 amino acids. Germline V gives CDR1 SGHVS, CDR2 FQNEAQ. Trimming cost V 8 bases and J 0 bases; bases outside gene matches: 9. CDR3 nucleotides: TGTGCCAGCTTTGGACAGCTAGCGGGCTCCTACAATGAGCAGTTCTTC. It is translated as CASFGQLAGSYNEQFF.

This clone was seen once. V and J are TRBV30 and TRBJ1-1; maybe TRBD1 (5 bases). CDR1 is GTSNPN and CDR2 is SVGIG in the germline V gene (reference sequence). The CDR3 runs to 14 residues. V lost 4 bases to trimming and J lost 4 bases, with 16 bases between them. The CDR3 region has the DNA TGTGCCTGGACTGCAGGGATGTCGACCACTGAAGCTTTCTTT. The encoded protein is CAWTAGMSTTEAFF.

This clone was picked up a small number of times. J is TRBJ1-2 and V is TRBV27; tentatively, D is TRBD1 (5 bases). V was shortened by 5 bases and J by 2 bases, with 15 bases between the two germline ends. The germline V gene has CDR1 MNHEY and CDR2 SMNVEV (reference sequence). This CDR3 spans 15 amino acids. The CDR3 DNA follows: TGTGCCAGCAGTCTTACAGGCAACCAAAACTATGGCTACACCTTC. The encoded protein is CASSLTGNQNYGYTF.

The J gene is TRBJ2-1, the V gene TRBV9; weak D call: TRBD1 (5 bases). V lost 2 bases, J lost 3 bases, and 9 bases lay in between. CDR1 SGDLS and CDR2 YYNGEE come from the germline V gene. This CDR3 has 14 amino acids. In DNA form, the CDR3 reads TGTGCCAGCAGCGTCACTCAGGGCTACAATGAGCAGTTCTTC. It translates to CASSVTQGYNEQFF.

The rearrangement joins TRBV29-1 to TRBJ2-1; D is undetermined. The CDR3 runs 11 residues. Trimming took off 5 bases at V and 3 bases at J, with 5 bases between the two ends. Germline CDR1 is SQVTM and CDR2 is ANQGSEA. The CDR3 nucleotides read TGCAGCGTTCCCCGCTACAATGAGCAGTTCTTC. This codes for CSVPRYNEQFF.

J is TRBJ2-7 and V is TRBV7-3; D is possibly TRBD1 (5 bases). V shed 5 bases and J shed 0 bases, with 20 bases lying between them. CDR3 length: 17 amino acids. Germline lookup yields CDR1 SGHTA and CDR2 FQGTGA. The CDR3 bases are TGTGCCAGCAGCCCTCGACGTCACCGGACAAGCTCCTACGAGCAGTACTTC. Its translation: CASSPRRHRTSSYEQYF.

This clone has only a few counts. This chain uses TRBV7-6 with TRBJ2-3; TRBD2 matches 10 bases. V shed 5 bases and J 6 bases; nucleotides not matched to a gene: 11. The CDR3 spans 16 residues. The germline V gene has CDR1 SGHVS and CDR2 FNYEAQ. CDR3 DNA sequence: TGTGCCAGCAGCCCTAAGCGGGGGGGCGCCTGGGATACGCAGTATTTT. It translates to CASSPKRGGAWDTQYF.

V usage is TRBV5-4 and J usage is TRBJ2-2, with D possibly matching TRBD1 (5 bases). The CDR3 length is 13 residues. The V gene lost 0 bases and the J gene lost 5 bases, with 5 bases spanning the gap. Germline values: CDR1 SGHNT, CDR2 YYREEE (reference sequence). The CDR3 bases are TGTGCCAGCAGCTTGGACAGGACCGGGGAGCTGTTTTTT. This gives the protein CASSLDRTGELFF.

The gene calls are TRBV5-1 and TRBJ2-5; 8 positions agree with TRBD1. The junction had 6 bases not matched to a gene; V was cut back by 4 bases and J by 7 bases. This CDR3 is built from 13 residues. Germline CDR1 and CDR2: SGHRS and YFSETQ. The DNA of the CDR3 is TGCGCCAGCAGCACCGGACAGGGTTGGACCCAGTACTTC. Translated: CASSTGQGWTQYF.

The rearrangement uses TRBV7-8 and TRBJ1-1; D is possibly TRBD1 (5 bases). The V end was cut by 0 bases, the J end by 0 bases, with 17 bases between. CDR1 SGHVS and CDR2 FQNEAQ come from the germline V gene. The CDR3 is made up of 18 amino acids. The CDR3 sequence is CASSLAGVGEGLNTEAFF. The DNA of the CDR3 is TGTGCCAGCAGCTTAGCGGGGGTTGGGGAGGGCCTGAACACTGAAGCTTTCTTT.

The V gene is TRBV6-5, the J gene TRBJ2-7, with 8 bases identical to TRBD1. V trimming: 5 bases; J trimming: 5 bases; junction bases outside the gene matches: 8. The CDR3 sequence is 14 residues long. Germline assignment: CDR1 MNHEY and CDR2 SVGAGI. CDR3 sequence reads: CASSETQGAHEQYF. The CDR3 DNA follows: TGTGCCAGCAGTGAAACGCAGGGGGCCCACGAGCAGTACTTC.

The chain recombines TRBV2 with TRBJ2-3, with 8 bases lining up with TRBD2. The CDR3 is 15 amino acids. Per germline, CDR1 SNHLY and CDR2 FYNNEI. V dropped 5 bases and J dropped 1; count of bases not matched to a gene: 5. The CDR3 loop is CASSRSSGGTDTQYF. The DNA for the CDR3 is TGTGCCAGCAGTAGGAGTAGCGGGGGCACAGATACGCAGTATTTT.

The chain joins TRBV5-1 to TRBJ1-1, with 9 bases aligning to TRBD1. Germline trimming cut 0 bases from V and 4 bases from J; bases unmatched to any gene: 10. Germline CDR1 is SGHRS and CDR2 is YFSETQ. The length of the CDR3 is 17 residues. CDR3 residues: CASSLVQGATGGTEAFF. The CDR3 DNA follows: TGCGCCAGCAGCTTGGTACAGGGGGCCACAGGCGGCACTGAAGCTTTCTTT.

The V call is TRBV10-3, the J call TRBJ1-2; D not resolved. The CDR3 is 13 amino acids. Trimming took 6 bases from V and 4 from J, leaving 12 bases between them. Germline lookup yields CDR1 ENHRY and CDR2 SYGVKD. For the CDR3, the DNA is TGTGCCATCAGGGTCGGGGAAAGCTATGGCTACACCTTC. It specifies CAIRVGESYGYTF.

To note about this clone: At one end the junction does not follow the germline gene, possibly because of a read error. V gene TRBV9 combines with J gene TRBJ2-5; the match to TRBD1 covers 7 bases. Looked up from germline, CDR1 is SGDLS and CDR2 is YYNGEE. This CDR3 is built from 15 residues. CDR3 in DNA: TGTGCCAGCAGCGCCGGGACAGCGTACCAAGCGACCCAGTACTTC. It translates to CASSAGTAYQATQYF. The whole variable domain, remainder taken from reference TRBV9 and TRBJ2-5, is DSGVTQTPKHLITATGQRVTLRCSPRSGDLSVYWYQQSLDQGLQFLIQYYNGEERAKGNILERFSAQQFPDLHSELNLSSLELGDSALYFCASSAGTAYQATQYFGPGTRLLVL.

The rearrangement joins TRBV18 to TRBJ2-6, with 11 bases matching TRBD2. Losses at the gene ends were 0 bases for V and 2 bases for J; bases not matched to a gene: 0. The CDR3 consists of 17 residues. Germline V CDR1 and CDR2: KGHSH, LQKENI. CDR3 protein: CASSPPSGGAGANVLTF. The CDR3 DNA is TGTGCCAGCTCACCACCTAGCGGGGGGGCTGGGGCCAACGTCCTGACTTTC.

V usage is TRBV5-4 and J usage is TRBJ1-5; D perhaps matches TRBD1 (6 bases). With 0 bases removed from V and 5 bases from J, the gap between germline ends came to 12 bases. From germline, CDR1 is SGHNT and CDR2 YYREEE (reference sequence). CDR3 length equals 15 residues. CDR3 protein: CASSLDGGGDQPQHF. As DNA, the CDR3 is TGTGCCAGCAGCTTGGATGGGGGGGGCGATCAGCCCCAGCATTTT. The full variable domain, its missing parts supplied by reference TRBV5-4 and TRBJ1-5, is ETGVTQSPTHLIKTRGQQVTLRCSSQSGHNTVSWYQQALGQGPQFIFQYYREEENGRGNFPPRFSGLQFPNYSSELNVNALELDDSALYLCASSLDGGGDQPQHFGDGTRLSIL.

The rearrangement joins TRBV11-2 to TRBJ2-1, with 12 bases aligning to TRBD1. The trim removed 3 bases at V and 7 bases at J, leaving 7 bases unmatched. Germline values: CDR1 SGHAT, CDR2 FQNNGV. This CDR3 is 16 amino acids long. The CDR3 sequence is CASSFGTGGDQNEQFF. The DNA for the CDR3 is TGTGCCAGCAGCTTTGGGACAGGGGGCGATCAAAATGAGCAGTTCTTC.

The chain recombines TRBV30 with TRBJ2-3; 9 nucleotides align to TRBD1. This CDR3 spans 16 amino acids. The J segment lost 1 base and the V segment lost 0 bases, leaving 5 bases of the junction unmatched. Germline assignment: CDR1 GTSNPN and CDR2 SVGIG (reference sequence). CDR3 coding DNA: TGTGCCTGGAGTGTCGGACAGGGGAAAGGCACAGATACGCAGTATTTT. It yields the protein CAWSVGQGKGTDTQYF.

In regard to this clone: Other DNA sequences in this sample translate to the same CDR3. The V gene is TRBV6-5, the J gene TRBJ1-6; a weak D match, TRBD1 (5 bases). This CDR3 is built from 14 residues. Between the trimmed V and J ends, which lost 2 bases and 6 bases, there was a span of 8 bases. Germline values: CDR1 MNHEY, CDR2 SVGAGI. CDR3 coding DNA: TGTGCCAGCAGTTACGGGCAGGGTAATTCACCCCTCCACTTT. Protein product: CASSYGQGNSPLHF.